This T cell receptor beta chain comes out of a study of T cell repertoires in cytomegalovirus infection (dated by TCRdb to 2018 to 2020). The study in broad terms: Donor HLA type was relevant to the analysis, as public TCR beta signatures indicated carriage of CMV infection together with the matching HLA type. Here is what the overall study found, with its caveats: The ex vivo response was dominated by HLA-C-restricted CMV-specific TCR beta clonotypes, which also provided the single most frequent clonotype in two of eight donors. In both this cohort and an independent cohort of under 450 donors, the cumulative frequency of public TCR beta family members distinguished carriers of CMV infection plus the relevant HLA type.

This sample was sequenced with an Illumina HiSeq 1500. TCRdb reworked the public reads: Q25 trimming with fastp, MiXCR clone assembly, productive beta chains retained. Records with the same CDR3 protein are collapsed into one entry carrying the most frequent genes and DNA. The sample yields 85,000 to 120,000 distinct CDR3 sequences; approximately 16% were counted once. The top ten clonotypes cover 8% to 9.5% of the sample. This clonotype has ten or more counts. Its antigen is unknown. No much larger clone is present one base from it, and per-base qualities are unavailable. Per the germline V gene (reference sequence), MNHEY is the CDR1 and SMNVEV is the CDR2. At the junction V is shortened by 3 bases and J by 1 base, with 6 bases in between. Counted from cysteine to phenylalanine, this CDR3 has 13 amino acids. Here the CDR3 DNA is all that survives: 39 bases in frame from base 1.

The chain is encoded by TRBV27 joined to TRBJ1-1; the D gene is unclear. The sequence was collected from a human donor in good health (CMV status not recorded). Some clones in this sample may be carry-over from other donors' samples. Sequencing was carried out using PBMCs. The CDR3 in this case is CASSFRSNTEAFF. In nucleotides, the sequence is TGTGCCAGCAGTTTCCGGTCGAACACTGAAGCTTTCTTT.